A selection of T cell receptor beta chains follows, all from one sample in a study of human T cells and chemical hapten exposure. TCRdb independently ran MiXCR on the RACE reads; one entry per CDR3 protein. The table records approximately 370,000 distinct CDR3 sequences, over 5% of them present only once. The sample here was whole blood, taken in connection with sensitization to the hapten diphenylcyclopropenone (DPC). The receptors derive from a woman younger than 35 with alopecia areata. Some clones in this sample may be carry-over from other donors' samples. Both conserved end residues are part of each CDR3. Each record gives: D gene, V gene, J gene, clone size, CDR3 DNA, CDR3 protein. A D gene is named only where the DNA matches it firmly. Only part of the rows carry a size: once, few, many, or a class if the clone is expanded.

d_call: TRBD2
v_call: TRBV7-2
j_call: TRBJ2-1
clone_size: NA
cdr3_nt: TGTGCCAGCAGCTTAGTGGGGACTAGCGGTGATGAGCAGTTCTTC
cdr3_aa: CASSLVGTSGDEQFF

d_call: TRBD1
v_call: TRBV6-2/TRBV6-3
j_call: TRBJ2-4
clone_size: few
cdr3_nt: TGTGCCAGCAGTACAGAGACAGGGGGCAAAAACATTCAGTACTTC
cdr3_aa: CASSTETGGKNIQYF

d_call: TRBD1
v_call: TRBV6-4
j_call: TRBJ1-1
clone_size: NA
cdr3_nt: TGTGCCAGCAGTCCAACAGGGGGCGGTCACACTGAAGCTTTCTTT
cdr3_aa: CASSPTGGGHTEAFF

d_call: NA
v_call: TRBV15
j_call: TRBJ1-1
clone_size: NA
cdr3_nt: TGTGCCACCAGCAGAAGAGGTACGGGGAACACTGAAGCTTTCTTT
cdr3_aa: CATSRRGTGNTEAFF

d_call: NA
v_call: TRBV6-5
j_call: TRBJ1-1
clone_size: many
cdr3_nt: TGTGCCAGCAGTTACTCATCAGGGTTAAGCAAAACTGAAGCTTTCTTT
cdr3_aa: CASSYSSGLSKTEAFF

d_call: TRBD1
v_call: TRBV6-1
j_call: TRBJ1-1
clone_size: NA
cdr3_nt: TGTGCCAGCAGCTTCACAGGGGCCGGGAACACTGAAGCTTTCTTT
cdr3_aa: CASSFTGAGNTEAFF

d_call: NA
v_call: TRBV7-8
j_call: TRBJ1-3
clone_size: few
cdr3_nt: TGTGCCAGCAGCTTAGCCCAGGGTTACTCTGGAAACACCATATATTTT
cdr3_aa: CASSLAQGYSGNTIYF

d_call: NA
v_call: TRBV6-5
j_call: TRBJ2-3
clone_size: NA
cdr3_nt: TGTGCCAGCAGGAGTACGCAGTATTTT
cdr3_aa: CASRSTQYF

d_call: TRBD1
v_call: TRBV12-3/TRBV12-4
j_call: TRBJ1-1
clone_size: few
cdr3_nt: TGTGCCAGCAGTTCACCGGACAGGGCCAGCGAAGCTTTCTTT
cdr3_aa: CASSSPDRASEAFF

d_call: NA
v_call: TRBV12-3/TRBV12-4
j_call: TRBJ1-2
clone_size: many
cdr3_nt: TGTGCCAGCAGCCCAGGACGGAACTATGGCTACACCTTC
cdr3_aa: CASSPGRNYGYTF

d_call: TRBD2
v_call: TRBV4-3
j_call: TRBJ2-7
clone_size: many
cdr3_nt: TGCGCCAGCAGCCAAGATCGAGGGACTAGCGCAGCCGAGCAGTACTTC
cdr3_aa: CASSQDRGTSAAEQYF

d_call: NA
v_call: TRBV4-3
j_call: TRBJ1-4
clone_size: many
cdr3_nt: TGCGCCAGCAGCCAAGATCTCGACACTGAAAAACTGTTTTTT
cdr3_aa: CASSQDLDTEKLFF

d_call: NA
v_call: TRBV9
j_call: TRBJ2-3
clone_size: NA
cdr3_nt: TGTGCCAGCAGCATCCGGGGGGCCTCCCCCCCAGATACGCAGTATTTT
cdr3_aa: CASSIRGASPPDTQYF

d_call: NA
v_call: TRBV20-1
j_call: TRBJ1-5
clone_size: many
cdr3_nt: TGCAGTGCTAGAGATTCACAGCCCCAGCATTTT
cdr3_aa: CSARDSQPQHF

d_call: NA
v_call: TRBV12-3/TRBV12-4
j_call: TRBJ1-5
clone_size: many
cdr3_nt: TGTGCCACCAGGTCGGGCAATCAGCCCCAGCATTTT
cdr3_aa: CATRSGNQPQHF

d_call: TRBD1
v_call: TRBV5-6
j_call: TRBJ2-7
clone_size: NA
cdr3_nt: TGTGCCAGCAGCTTGAGGGGGCCGATCTCCTACGAGCAGTACTTC
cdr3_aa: CASSLRGPISYEQYF

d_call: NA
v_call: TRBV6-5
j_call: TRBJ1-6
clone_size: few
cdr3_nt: TGTGCCAGCAGTTACTCGACCCAACAGGGAGGAGGATCACCCCTCCACTTT
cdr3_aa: CASSYSTQQGGGSPLHF

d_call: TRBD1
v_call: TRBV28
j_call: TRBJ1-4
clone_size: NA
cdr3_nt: TGTGCCAGCCAAGAGGACAGGGGGCAGGTTGAAAAACTGTTTTTT
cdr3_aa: CASQEDRGQVEKLFF

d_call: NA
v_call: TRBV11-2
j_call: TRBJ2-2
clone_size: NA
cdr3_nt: TGTGCCAGCAGCTTTGGGTCCCAGAGCGGGGAGCTGTTTTTT
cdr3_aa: CASSFGSQSGELFF

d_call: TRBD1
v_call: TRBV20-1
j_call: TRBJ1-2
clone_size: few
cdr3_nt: TGCAGTGCTAGAGCCCAAACAGGGGGCGGCTATGGCTACACCTTC
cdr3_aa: CSARAQTGGGYGYTF

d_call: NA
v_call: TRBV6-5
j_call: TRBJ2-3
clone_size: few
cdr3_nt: TGTGCCAGCAGTTACAGACAAATCACAGATACGCAGTATTTT
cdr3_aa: CASSYRQITDTQYF

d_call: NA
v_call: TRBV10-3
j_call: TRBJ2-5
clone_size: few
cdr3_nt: TGTGCCATCAGTGAGTCCTCATCCCCGGAGACCCAGTACTTC
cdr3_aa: CAISESSSPETQYF

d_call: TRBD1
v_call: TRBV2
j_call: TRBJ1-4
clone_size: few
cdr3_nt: TGTGCCAGCAGACCGGGACAGGCAAAACTGTTTTTT
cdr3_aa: CASRPGQAKLFF

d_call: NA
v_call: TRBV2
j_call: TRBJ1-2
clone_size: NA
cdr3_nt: TGTGCCAGCAGTGGAGGAGGAAACTATGGCTACACCTTC
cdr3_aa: CASSGGGNYGYTF

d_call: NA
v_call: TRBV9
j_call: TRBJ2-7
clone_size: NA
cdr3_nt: TGTGCCAGCAGCGTAGTCGCGTCTGGGGGACTCTACGAGCAGTACTTC
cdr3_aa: CASSVVASGGLYEQYF

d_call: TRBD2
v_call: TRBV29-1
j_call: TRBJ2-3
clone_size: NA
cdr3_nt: TGCAGCTTCGAGCCGCTCAGCGGGGGGACAGATACGCAGTATTTT
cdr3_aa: CSFEPLSGGTDTQYF

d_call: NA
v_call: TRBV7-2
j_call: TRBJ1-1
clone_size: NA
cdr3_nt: TGTGCCAGCAGCTTAGGCTGGCCTAACACTGAAGCTTTCTTT
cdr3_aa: CASSLGWPNTEAFF

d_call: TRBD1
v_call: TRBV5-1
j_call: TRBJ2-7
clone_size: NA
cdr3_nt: TGCGCCAGCAGCTTGGAGTACAGGGGGGTCGAAGAGCAGTACTTC
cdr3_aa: CASSLEYRGVEEQYF

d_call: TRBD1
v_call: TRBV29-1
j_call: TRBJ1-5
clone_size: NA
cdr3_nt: TGCAGCGTCCTGACAGGGGTGAATCAGCCCCAGCATTTT
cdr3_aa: CSVLTGVNQPQHF

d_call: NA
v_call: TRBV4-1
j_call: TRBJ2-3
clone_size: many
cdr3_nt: TGCGCCAGCAGCCAAGAAAAGCTGAGCGGGCCCAGGGATACGCAGTATTTT
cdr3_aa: CASSQEKLSGPRDTQYF

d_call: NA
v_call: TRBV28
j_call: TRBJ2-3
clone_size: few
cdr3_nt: TGTGCCAGCATTACCGCAGGTAGCACAGATACGCAGTATTTT
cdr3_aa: CASITAGSTDTQYF

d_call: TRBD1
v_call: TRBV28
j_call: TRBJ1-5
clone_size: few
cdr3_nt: TGTGCCAGCACCGCGACAGGGGACAATCAGCCCCAGCATTTT
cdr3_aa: CASTATGDNQPQHF

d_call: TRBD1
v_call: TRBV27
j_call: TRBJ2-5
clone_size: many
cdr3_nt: TGTGCCAGCAGTGACGGACAGGCCTCGAGGGAGACCCAGTACTTC
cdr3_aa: CASSDGQASRETQYF

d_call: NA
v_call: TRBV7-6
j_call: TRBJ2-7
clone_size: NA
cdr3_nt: TGTGCCATTCCGGGCCAAAAAGGGGGCGAGCAGTACTTC
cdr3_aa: CAIPGQKGGEQYF

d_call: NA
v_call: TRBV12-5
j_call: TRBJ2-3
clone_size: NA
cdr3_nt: TGTGCTAGTGGAGCATGGGGAACAGATACGCAGTATTTT
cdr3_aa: CASGAWGTDTQYF

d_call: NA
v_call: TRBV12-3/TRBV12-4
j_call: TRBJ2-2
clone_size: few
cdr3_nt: TGTGCCACCCGGGACTTCGGCGGGGAGCTGTTTTTT
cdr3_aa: CATRDFGGELFF

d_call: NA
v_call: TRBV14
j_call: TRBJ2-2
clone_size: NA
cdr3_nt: TGTGCCAGCAGCCGACGGACCTACCGGAACACCGGGGAGCTGTTTTTT
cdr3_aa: CASSRRTYRNTGELFF

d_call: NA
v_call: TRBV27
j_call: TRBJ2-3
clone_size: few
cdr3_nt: TGTGCCAGCAGCCGCCACGGAGAAGACCTTAGCACAGATACGCAGTATTTT
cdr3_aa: CASSRHGEDLSTDTQYF

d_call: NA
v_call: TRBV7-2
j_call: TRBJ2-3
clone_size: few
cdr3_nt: TGTGCCAGCAGCTTTTTACAAGGGAGAGATACGCAGTATTTT
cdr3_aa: CASSFLQGRDTQYF

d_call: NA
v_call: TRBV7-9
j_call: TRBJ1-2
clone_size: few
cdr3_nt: TGTGCCAGCAGCTTTCAGGGCGGGAACTATGGCTACACCTTC
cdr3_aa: CASSFQGGNYGYTF

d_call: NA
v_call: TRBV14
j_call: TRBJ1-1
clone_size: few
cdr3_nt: TGTGCCAGCAGACGCACAGAGAACACTGAAGCTTTCTTT
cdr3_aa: CASRRTENTEAFF

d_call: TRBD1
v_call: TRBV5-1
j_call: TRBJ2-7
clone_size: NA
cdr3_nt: TGCGCCAGCAGCTTGGGACAGGGGCTCTACGAGCAGTACTTC
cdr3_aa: CASSLGQGLYEQYF

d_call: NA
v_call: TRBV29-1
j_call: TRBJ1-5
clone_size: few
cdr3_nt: TGCAGCGTTGCGGCAGGGAGCAATCAGCCCCAGCATTTT
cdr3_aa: CSVAAGSNQPQHF

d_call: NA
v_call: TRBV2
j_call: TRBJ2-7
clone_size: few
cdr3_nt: TGTGCCAGCAGATTTACGGACAGCCTATGGGAGCAGTACTTC
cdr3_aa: CASRFTDSLWEQYF

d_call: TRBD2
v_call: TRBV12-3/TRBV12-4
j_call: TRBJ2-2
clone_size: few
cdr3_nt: TGTGCCATCCCGACGGAGCGGGGGGCGAACACCGGGGAGCTGTTTTTT
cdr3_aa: CAIPTERGANTGELFF

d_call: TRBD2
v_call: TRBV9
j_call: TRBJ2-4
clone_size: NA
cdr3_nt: TGTGCCAGCAGCGTAGCGGGGGGAGAGGCGGCCAAAAACATTCAGTACTTC
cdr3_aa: CASSVAGGEAAKNIQYF

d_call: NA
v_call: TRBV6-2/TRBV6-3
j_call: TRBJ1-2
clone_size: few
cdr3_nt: TGTGCCAGCAGTTCCGTGCAGGGAGGCGGCTACACCTTC
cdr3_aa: CASSSVQGGGYTF

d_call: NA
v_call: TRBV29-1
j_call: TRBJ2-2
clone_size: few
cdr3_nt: TGCAGCGTTTGCAGGGGGAACACCGGGGAGCTGTTTTTT
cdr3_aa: CSVCRGNTGELFF

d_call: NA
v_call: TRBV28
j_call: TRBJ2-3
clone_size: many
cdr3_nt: TGTGCCAGCAGTTTGCAAGGCTTCACAGATACGCAGTATTTT
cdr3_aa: CASSLQGFTDTQYF

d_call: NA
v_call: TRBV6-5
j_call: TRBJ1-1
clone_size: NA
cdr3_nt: TGTGCCAGCAGTTATCGCCGGGGTGAAGCTTTCTTT
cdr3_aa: CASSYRRGEAFF

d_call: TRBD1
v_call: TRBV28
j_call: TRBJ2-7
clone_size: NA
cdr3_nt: TGTGCCAGCCAAGGTCCGGGACAGGCTAAGTACGAGCAGTACTTC
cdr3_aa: CASQGPGQAKYEQYF

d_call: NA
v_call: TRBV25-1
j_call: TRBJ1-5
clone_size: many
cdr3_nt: TGTGCCAGCAGTGAAACAGGGAGCAATCAGCCCCAGCATTTT
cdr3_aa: CASSETGSNQPQHF

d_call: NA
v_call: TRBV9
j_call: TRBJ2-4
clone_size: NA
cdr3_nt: TGTGCCAGCAGCGTAGGAGGGGGGCTGAGGAACATTCAGTACTTC
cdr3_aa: CASSVGGGLRNIQYF

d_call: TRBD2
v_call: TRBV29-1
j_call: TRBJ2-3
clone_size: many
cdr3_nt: TGCAGCGTTGCCACTAGCGGATACACAGATACGCAGTATTTT
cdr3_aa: CSVATSGYTDTQYF

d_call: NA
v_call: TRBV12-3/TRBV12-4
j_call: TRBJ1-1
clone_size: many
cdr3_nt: TGTGCCAGCAGTTTAGTACAGGGTGAAGCTTTCTTT
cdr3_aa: CASSLVQGEAFF